The clone carrying this T cell receptor (beta chain) showed up just a few times. Its antigen is as yet unknown. This sample is drawn from a study of beta chain features in type 1 diabetes. About the study: When patients were set against healthy donors, age, gender and cell yields were similar. General observations from the study: A PCR bias possibly favoring shorter templates would apply equally to patients and controls. Type 1 diabetes patients had TCRB CDR3s that were shorter (moderately but significantly so) in all four CD4+ subsets.

V was pared by 0 bases and J by 0 bases, with 3 bases of the junction left unmatched. The length of the CDR3 is 16 residues. CDR1 is MNHNY, CDR2 SVGAGI, per germline (reference sequence). Reverse transcribing all isolated RNA meant expressed TCRB transcripts were sequenced. Data came from immunoSEQ multiplex PCR; TCRdb stores just in-frame clones and leaves some out. The repertoire includes about 660,000 clones, more than 12% of them detected once, and just under 0.04% sits in the top ten. On average, the one heparinised blood draw given by each donor was approximately 0.12 L. Sorting with CD45RO/CCR7/CD25/CD127/CD95/CD27 yielded naive, central memory, regulatory and stem-like memory CD4+ cells.

The material sequenced was naive CD4+ T cells from blood. V and J are TRBV6-6 and TRBJ1-2; 8 bases match TRBD1. The TCR comes from a man between 18 and 35 years old with type 1 diabetes. CDR3 residues: CASSYSRQGTNYGYTF. For the CDR3, the DNA is TGTGCCAGCAGTTACTCCAGACAGGGGACTAACTATGGCTACACCTTC.